This T cell receptor (beta chain) comes out of a study of blood T cell repertoires in COVID-19. Background on the study: Sources were T cells, B-cell-depleted T cells, or PBMCs; the material itself was cDNA or gDNA.

Assay used: immunoSEQ multiplex PCR; TCRdb lists only in-frame clones, some missing. The data hold 170,000 or so clones, with 60% to 80% observed a single time. This clone was detected only once. V lost 4 bases, J lost 5 bases, and 9 bases stayed unmatched. Germline V lookup: CDR1 KGHSY, CDR2 FQNENV. This CDR3 contains 15 residues. The J gene is TRBJ2-5, the V gene TRBV16; 8 bases line up with TRBD1. This clonotype was sampled from a woman aged 45 to 65 who had recovered from COVID-19. What was sequenced was PBMCs or T cells enriched from blood (not recorded which). Written as DNA, the CDR3 is TGTGCCAGCAGCCGTACGACAGGGGCAGGGGAGACCCAGTACTTC. The encoded protein is CASSRTTGAGETQYF. The variable domain in full, completed from reference TRBV16 and TRBJ2-5, reads GEEVAQTPKHLVRGEGQKAKLYCAPIKGHSYVFWYQQVLKNEFKFLISFQNENVFDETGMPKERFSAKCLPNSPCSLEIQATKLEDSAVYFCASSRTTGAGETQYFGPGTRLLVL.